This T cell receptor beta chain was found in a study of CD8+CD57+ T cells in acquired aplastic anemia. Study background: Healthy donors yielded 8.5 million to 13 million CD4+ cell reads on average.

This clonotype appeared many times. The CDR3 contains 19 residues. Germline V lookup: CDR1 LNHDA, CDR2 SQIVND (reference sequence). V trimming: 5 bases; J trimming: 2 bases; junction bases outside the gene matches: 18. Researchers used genomic DNA as the template to profile TCR beta VDJ and CDR3. Via MiXCR, TCRdb re-called the reads, giving one row per CDR3 protein. The sample has about 400,000 distinct CDR3 sequences, around 72% seen once. The specimen was sorted CD4+, CD8+, or CD8+CD57+ T cells (not recorded which) from PBMCs. This rearrangement joins TRBV19 to TRBJ1-1; 9 positions match TRBD1. This receptor was identified in a human donor in good health, serving as a control. The CDR3 sequence is CASSPVPGTGRIDNTEAFF. The CDR3 coding sequence is TGTGCCAGTAGTCCAGTCCCCGGGACAGGGCGTATCGATAACACTGAAGCTTTCTTT.